The 15 T cell receptor beta chains presented below share a single source sample, sequenced in a study of vaccination effects on CD4 cells after COVID-19. Sequencing was performed with immunoSEQ multiplex PCR; in TCRdb, only in-frame clones are kept and a portion is missing. The data show more than 60,000 clones, with just under 75% seen just once and 2% to 2.5% held by the top ten. Antigen specificity for these receptors is unknown. It was after nine to ten days of culture that CD4+ T cells were isolated. Participants completed two doses of the BNT162b2 or mRNA-1273 vaccine. The input for sequencing was CD4+ T cells from PBMCs cultured without peptide, taken after COVID-19 vaccination. All receptors come from a human donor who received a COVID-19 vaccine.

Only a few counts were recorded for this clone. This chain links TRBV6-5 with TRBJ2-5; 7 bases line up with TRBD2. Germline V lookup: CDR1 MNHEY, CDR2 SVGAGI. V shed 8 bases, J shed 4 bases, and the junction held 1 base outside the gene matches. This CDR3 is 11 amino acids long. The CDR3 here is CASLAAETQYF. The CDR3 DNA reads TGTGCCAGCCTAGCGGCAGAGACCCAGTACTTC.

The table lists this clone with a few counts. The chain recombines TRBV9 with TRBJ2-2; tentatively, D is TRBD2 (6 bases). The CDR3 totals 16 residues. The germline V and J ends were trimmed by 2 bases and 3 bases, with 14 bases remaining between them. The germline V gene has CDR1 SGDLS and CDR2 YYNGEE. CDR3 in DNA: TGTGCCAGCAGCGTCCCTCTAGCGTCCGACACCGGGGAGCTGTTTTTT. Translation gives CASSVPLASDTGELFF.

The V and J genes are TRBV12-5 and TRBJ2-5, with D perhaps assigned TRBD1 or TRBD2 (5 bases each). Looked up from germline, CDR1 is LGHNT and CDR2 is FRNRAP. The CDR3 runs 19 residues. The V and J ends lost 2 bases and 5 bases respectively, with 27 bases between them. DNA for the CDR3: TGTGCTAGTGGTTTGTTAAAGGATGGGACCTCCACTAGGTGGGAGACCCAGTACTTC. Translated: CASGLLKDGTSTRWETQYF. Combining the CDR3 with reference TRBV12-5 and TRBJ2-5 gives the whole variable domain DARVTQTPRHKVTEMGQEVTMRCQPILGHNTVFWYRQTMMQGLELLAYFRNRAPLDDSGMPKDRFSAEMPDATLATLKIQPSEPRDSAVYFCASGLLKDGTSTRWETQYFGPGTRLLVL.

In this sample, this clone turned up a few times. The V gene is TRBV12-3 or TRBV12-4, the J gene TRBJ2-1; 8 positions agree with TRBD1. V lost 3 bases and J lost 15; bases outside the gene matches: 7. The length of the CDR3 is 12 residues. In DNA, the CDR3 is TGTGCCAGCAGTTTTGCAGGGGGCCGGAGGTTCTTC. Its protein product is CASSFAGGRRFF.

The genes are TRBV7-2 and TRBJ1-2; 7 positions agree with TRBD1. CDR1 and CDR2 from the germline V gene are SGHTA and FQGNSA. J was trimmed by 2 bases and V by 5 bases; bases with no gene match: 5. The CDR3 extends over 14 amino acids. The CDR3 DNA reads TGTGCCAGCAGCCGTCAGACAGGGAACTATGGCTACACCTTC. Translation gives CASSRQTGNYGYTF.

V is TRBV10-3 and J is TRBJ2-5, with TRBD2 identical over 9 bases. Germline CDR1 reads ENHRY; CDR2 reads SYGVKD. Losses at the gene ends were 5 bases for V and 1 base for J; bases not matched to a gene: 5. CDR3 size: 15 residues. CDR3 coding DNA: TGTGCCATCAGTAATAGCGGGGGAACCCAAGAGACCCAGTACTTC. Translated: CAISNSGGTQETQYF.

The rearrangement uses TRBV5-1 and TRBJ1-1; unclear D gene. This CDR3 contains 17 residues. The V gene lost 3 bases and the J gene lost 3 bases, with 21 bases spanning the gap. The germline V gene has CDR1 SGHRS and CDR2 YFSETQ. CDR3 sequence reads: CASSWAPKGNGDTEAFF. Here the CDR3 DNA reads TGCGCCAGCAGCTGGGCACCCAAGGGAAACGGGGACACTGAAGCTTTCTTT.

This clone has only one observation. The chain joins TRBV5-1 to TRBJ2-5; TRBD1 agrees at 8 bases. With 4 bases clipped from V and 2 bases from J, the junction kept 7 bases outside the gene matches. Germline CDR1 is SGHRS and CDR2 is YFSETQ. The CDR3 has 15 residues. The CDR3 region is CASSQLGQGQETQYF. DNA of the CDR3: TGCGCCAGCAGCCAACTAGGACAGGGACAAGAGACCCAGTACTTC.

The chain carries TRBV19 and TRBJ1-1; D is uncertain. The CDR3 totals 14 residues. Trimming shortened V by 0 bases and J by 1 base, and 6 bases separated the two germline ends. Germline CDR1 is LNHDA and CDR2 is SQIVND (reference sequence). The chain's CDR3 is CASSIDSANTEAFF. The CDR3 DNA follows: TGTGCCAGTAGTATAGACAGCGCGAACACTGAAGCTTTCTTT.

This chain joins TRBV5-1 and TRBJ2-6; TRBD1 agrees at 7 bases. Germline V lookup: CDR1 SGHRS, CDR2 YFSETQ. This CDR3 is 18 amino acids long. J was trimmed by 4 bases and V by 0 bases; bases with no gene match: 10. CDR3 nucleotide sequence: TGCGCCAGCAGCTTGGGAGAACAGGGGATTAGGGGGGCCAACGTCCTGACTTTC. This sequence encodes CASSLGEQGIRGANVLTF.

V gene TRBV24-1 combines with J gene TRBJ2-5; 10 bases map to TRBD2. Per the germline V gene, CDR1 is KGHDR and CDR2 is SFDVKD. This CDR3 spans 15 amino acids. After removal of 5 bases from V and 5 bases from J, the junction contained 7 bases not matched to a gene. The chain's CDR3 is CATSGSSGGTETQYF. The CDR3 DNA reads TGTGCCACCAGTGGATCTAGCGGGGGTACTGAGACCCAGTACTTC.

The chain joins TRBV6-5 to TRBJ2-5; D gene ambiguous. The CDR3 runs to 14 residues. Germline V gene sequence: CDR1 MNHEY, CDR2 SVGAGI. Trimming removed 4 bases at V and 4 bases at J, with 13 bases between. CDR3: CASSSSVTIETQYF. The CDR3 bases are TGTGCCAGCAGTTCCAGCGTGACGATAGAGACCCAGTACTTC.

The chain carries TRBV5-1 and TRBJ1-5; unclear D gene. The germline V gene has CDR1 SGHRS and CDR2 YFSETQ. V lost 4 bases, J lost 3 bases, and 11 bases lay in between. The CDR3 extends over 14 amino acids. The CDR3 region is CASSPGTYNQPQHF. CDR3 DNA: TGCGCCAGCAGCCCGGGAACTTACAATCAGCCCCAGCATTTT.

The chain combines TRBV12-5 with TRBJ1-5; D ambiguous. V was clipped by 7 bases and J by 4 bases, with 14 bases between them. The CDR3 consists of 14 residues. Germline-derived CDR1 and CDR2 are LGHNT and FRNRAP. The CDR3 nucleotides are TGTGCTAGTGCTTCGGGAGTACTAAATCAGCCCCAGCATTTT. It is translated as CASASGVLNQPQHF. Drawing the rest from reference TRBV12-5 and TRBJ1-5, the complete variable domain is DARVTQTPRHKVTEMGQEVTMRCQPILGHNTVFWYRQTMMQGLELLAYFRNRAPLDDSGMPKDRFSAEMPDATLATLKIQPSEPRDSAVYFCASASGVLNQPQHFGDGTRLSIL.

This chain connects TRBV28 to TRBJ2-7; 7 bases line up with TRBD2. The trim removed 3 bases at V and 6 bases at J, leaving 2 bases unmatched. CDR1 MDHEN and CDR2 SYDVKM come from the germline V gene. The CDR3 is 12 residues long. The CDR3 DNA reads TGTGCCAGCAGTTTTAGCGGGCGCGAGCAGTACGTC. Translating gives CASSFSGREQYV.